This TCR beta chain derives from a study of vaccination and CD4 T cells after COVID-19. As to treatment: roughly 11-day PBMC culture with coronavirus spike peptide pools or control peptides (ViraFEST assay). Note on this clonotype: Its antigen is still unknown.

Sequencing of cultured CD4+ T cell DNA used the Oncomine TCR Beta short-read assay. TCRdb recomputed calls from the PCR reads with MiXCR, one row per CDR3 protein. The repertoire consists of more than 9,000 distinct CDR3 sequences, with roughly 38% occurring once and the leading ten covering around a quarter. CDR1 and CDR2 from the germline V gene are SEHNR and FQNEAQ (reference sequence). V lost 3 bases to trimming and J lost 3 bases, with 9 bases between them. The CDR3 has 14 residues. Sequenced input: cultured CD4+ T cells from blood. The sequence was collected from a human donor with COVID-19. J is TRBJ1-3 and V is TRBV7-9; weak D call: TRBD1 (6 bases). The DNA of the CDR3 is TGTGCCAGCAGCTTGGGGGGGCTTGGAAACACCATATATTTT. It specifies CASSLGGLGNTIYF.